The sequence of this T cell receptor (beta chain) was determined in a study of immune heterogeneity within non-small cell lung tumors. Genomic DNA extracted from bulk tumor tissue served as template. A total of around 660 ng was used per sample. Collection of several biopsies per primary tumor, spaced far apart, took place during surgery. It was patients with untreated, newly diagnosed non-small cell lung cancer who underwent curative surgery. This clonotype is termed medium-sized. Multiplex PCR relied on 32 V and 13 J primers to amplify TCR beta CDR3. TCRdb fed the multiplex PCR reads into MiXCR, producing one record per CDR3 protein. The data contain 13,000 or so distinct CDR3 sequences, roughly 22% of them singletons. The CDR3 has 16 residues. Germline assignment: CDR1 GTSNPN and CDR2 SVGIG (reference sequence). Trimming stripped 4 bases from V and 0 bases from J, with 17 bases between.

The chain uses TRBV30 and TRBJ2-3; D is unclear. Sample: lung tumor tissue. The sequence came from a man aged 55 to 69 with non-small cell lung cancer. CDR3 loop: CAWKGNLGPSTDTQYF. The CDR3 region has the DNA TGTGCCTGGAAAGGGAATCTCGGTCCTAGCACAGATACGCAGTATTTT.